The TCR beta chain described here comes from a study of blood T cell repertoires in COVID-19. Across the study: COVID-19 samples from acute and convalescent phases originated in the United States, Italy and Spain.

Symptom resolution, clearance, or two negative PCRs marked the recovered donors of Cohort 3. Using immunoSEQ multiplex PCR, the repertoire was profiled, and TCRdb retains in-frame clones only, with some absent. Of 150,000 to 200,000 clones in the sample, less than 90% were seen once. The sequencing input was PBMCs or T cells enriched from blood (not recorded which). The receptor's source is a woman aged 45-59 years who had recovered from COVID-19.

The CDR3 bases are TGTGCCAGCAGCTTAGGGGACAGGAACACTGAAGCTTTCTTT. As protein: CASSLGDRNTEAFF. The chain has TRBV7-3 and TRBJ1-1, with 7 bases aligning to TRBD1. CDR3 size: 14 residues. Per the germline V gene, CDR1 is SGHTA and CDR2 is FQGTGA. Unmatched junction bases numbered 1, after V lost 2 bases and J lost 1 base.